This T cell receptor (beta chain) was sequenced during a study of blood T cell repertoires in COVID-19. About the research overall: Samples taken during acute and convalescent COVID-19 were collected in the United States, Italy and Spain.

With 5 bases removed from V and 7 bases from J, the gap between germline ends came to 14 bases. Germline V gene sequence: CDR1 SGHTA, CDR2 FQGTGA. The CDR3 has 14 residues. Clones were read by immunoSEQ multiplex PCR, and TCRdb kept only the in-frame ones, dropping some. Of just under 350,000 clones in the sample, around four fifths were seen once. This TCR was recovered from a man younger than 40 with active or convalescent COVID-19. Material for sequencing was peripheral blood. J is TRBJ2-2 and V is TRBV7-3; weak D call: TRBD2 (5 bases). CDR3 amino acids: CASSPRLRDGELFF. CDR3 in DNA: TGTGCCAGCAGCCCCCGGTTGAGGGACGGGGAGCTGTTTTTT.